This entry features one T cell receptor beta chain sequence. These data are taken from a study of T cell changes during pregnancy in multiple sclerosis. This CDR3 spans 13 amino acids. The V gene lost 3 bases and the J gene lost 3 bases, with 8 bases spanning the gap. In germline, CDR1 is LNHDA, CDR2 SQIVND (reference sequence). The protocol was immunoSEQ multiplex PCR, while the TCRdb copy is restricted to in-frame clones and leaves out a portion. The data hold 45,000 to 65,000 clones, with 85% to 95% observed a single time. This sequence joins TRBV19 and TRBJ1-1, with D unresolved. Specimen: CD8+ T cells from peripheral blood mononuclear cells, collected in the third trimester of pregnancy. The TCR sequence derives from a female donor with multiple sclerosis, enrolled in a pregnancy study. The CDR3 DNA reads as TGTGCCAGTAGTATCGGCGGGTACACTGAAGCTTTCTTT. This codes for CASSIGGYTEAFF.